This T cell receptor beta chain comes out of a study of molecular identifiers for immune sequencing clone quantification. TCRdb independently ran MiXCR on the PCR reads; one entry per CDR3 protein. Found here are roughly 90,000 distinct CDR3 sequences, roughly 23% of them singletons; the top ten hold about 0.8%. This clonotype has ten or more counts. Sorting was used to obtain naive CD8 T cells (CD8+CD4-CCR7+CD45RA+). With 6 bases removed from V and 5 bases from J, the gap between germline ends came to 16 bases. The CDR3 spans 14 residues. Specimen: naive CD8+ T cells from blood, with Jurkat cell RNA spiked in. Stated subset: FACS-sorted CD8+CD4-CCR7+CD45RA+ naive T cells. V gene TRBV12-3 or TRBV12-4 combines with J gene TRBJ1-1; maybe TRBD1 (5 bases). This TCR was recovered from a human donor in good health. Some libraries in this study had Jurkat cell RNA spiked in. CDR3 nucleotides: TGTGCCAGCAGCTCAGGGTGGGGGTTGACTGAAGCTTTCTTT. Translating gives CASSSGWGLTEAFF.